These 9 T cell receptor beta chains share one sample of origin, sequenced in a study of cytomegalovirus exposure and HLA in healthy donors. Using immunoSEQ multiplex PCR, the repertoire was profiled, and TCRdb retains in-frame clones only, with some absent. The repertoire holds 140,000 to 150,000 clones, roughly 90% seen once, with about 0.75% in the top ten. The sequenced sample was PBMCs. These TCRs come from a man aged 18 to 29 in good health and CMV-seronegative.

This clone was found a few times. The chain carries TRBV5-1 and TRBJ2-3; possible D gene TRBD1, 6 bases. The CDR3 totals 17 residues. The V end was cut by 4 bases, the J end by 0 bases, with 18 bases between. Germline V gene lookup returns CDR1 SGHRS and CDR2 YFSETQ. The chain's CDR3 is CASSQRSTGSSTDTQYF. The CDR3 coding sequence is TGCGCCAGCAGCCAAAGAAGTACAGGGTCTAGCACAGATACGCAGTATTTT.

The chain couples TRBV2 to TRBJ1-6; D perhaps matches TRBD1 (5 bases). Germline V gene data show CDR1 as SNHLY and CDR2 as FYNNEI. The V gene lost 8 bases and the J gene lost 7 bases, with 15 bases spanning the gap. This CDR3 is 14 amino acids long. CDR3: CASPGSGGNSPLHF. CDR3 nucleotide sequence: TGTGCCAGCCCGGGCAGCGGGGGAAATTCACCCCTCCACTTT.

The genes are TRBV23-1 and TRBJ2-7, with TRBD1 as a possible D gene (6 bases). TRBV23-1 is an ORF; its function is uncertain. This CDR3 is 17 amino acids long. V was cut by 5 bases and J by 3 bases, with 23 bases left in between. CDR3 sequence (DNA): TGCGCCAGCAGTGCCCTTGGGGGCGGCTGCAAATACTACGAGCAGTACGTC. It translates to CASSALGGGCKYYEQYV.

The chain is built from TRBV7-6 and TRBJ2-7, with TRBD1 as a possible D gene (6 bases). V shed 3 bases and J shed 2 bases, with 11 bases lying between them. The CDR3 length is 14 residues. The V gene's germline CDR1 is SGHVS and CDR2 FNYEAQ. The CDR3 region has the DNA TGTGCCAGCAGCTTTCCGGACAGTACCTACGAGCAGTACGTC. Its translation is CASSFPDSTYEQYV.

V gene TRBV30 combines with J gene TRBJ1-5; 7 nucleotides align to TRBD1. The CDR3 has 13 residues. Germline V gene sequence: CDR1 GTSNPN, CDR2 SVGIG (reference sequence). J gave up 7 bases and V 1 base, and 4 bases lay outside the gene matches. The DNA for the CDR3 is TGTGCCTGGAGTGCCGGGACAGAACAGCCCCAGCATTTT. Encoded protein: CAWSAGTEQPQHF. Filled out from reference TRBV30 and TRBJ1-5, the complete variable domain reads SQTIHQWPATLVQPVGSPLSLECTVEGTSNPNLYWYRQAAGRGLQLLFYSVGIGQISSEVPQNLSASRPQDRQFILSSKKLLLSDSGFYLCAWSAGTEQPQHFGDGTRLSIL.

This sequence joins TRBV29-1 and TRBJ2-4, with D tentatively TRBD1 (5 bases). CDR3 length: 13 residues. Germline V gives CDR1 SQVTM, CDR2 ANQGSEA. The CDR3 loop reads CRRRGLAKNIQYF. The CDR3 region has the DNA TGCAGACGAAGGGGATTAGCCAAAAACATTCAGTACTTC.

The rearrangement links TRBV5-1 to TRBJ1-1; D is unresolved. The CDR3 consists of 14 residues. V lost 4 bases and J lost 1, with 11 bases in between. The germline gives CDR1 SGHRS, CDR2 YFSETQ. The CDR3, as DNA: TGCGCCAGCAGCCCTCAGGAAGGGAACACTGAAGCTTTCTTT. Translating gives CASSPQEGNTEAFF.

This clone was picked up a small number of times. The chain has TRBV6-5 and TRBJ1-5, with TRBD1 matching over 7 bases. V gave up 4 bases and J gave up 5 bases; unmatched junction bases: 5. This CDR3 spans 14 amino acids. Per the germline V gene, CDR1 is MNHEY and CDR2 is SVGAGI. CDR3: CASSWRQGDQPQHF. Here the CDR3 DNA reads TGTGCCAGCAGTTGGCGACAGGGTGATCAGCCCCAGCATTTT.

This chain uses TRBV29-1 with TRBJ2-7, with 11 bases lining up with TRBD1. The CDR3 runs to 15 residues. CDR1 SQVTM and CDR2 ANQGSEA come from the germline V gene. V gave up 8 bases and J gave up 1 base; unmatched junction bases: 10. The CDR3 is CSTTAWDRGSYEQYV. The CDR3 bases are TGCAGCACTACCGCCTGGGACAGGGGGTCCTACGAGCAGTACGTC.